These T cell receptor beta chains were read from a single sample in a study of shared clonotypes between healthy human individuals. The assay was immunoSEQ multiplex PCR, and TCRdb's table has in-frame clones only and misses some. The sample contains about 1 million clones, roughly 70% of which appear only once. Sequencing was carried out using memory CD4+ T cells sorted from blood. The source of these receptors is a man aged 18-30 years in good health. Each CDR3 is given with its conserved first and last residue. The D gene is left open where the match is weak. Size is omitted from some rows. Given values are once, few, many or a class for expanded clones.

DNA | CDR3 | V | size | J | D
TGTGCCAGCAGCTTAGGAAGCGGGGGGGCCAACGGGGAGCTGTTTTTT | CASSLGSGGANGELFF | TRBV11-3 | few | TRBJ2-2 | TRBD2
TGTGCCAGCCTGGGTGGATCATCAGATACGCAGTATTTT | CASLGGSSDTQYF | TRBV2 | - | TRBJ2-3 | -
TGTGCCAGCAGTCCGGGGACACCCGGGGATAAACTGTTTTTT | CASSPGTPGDKLFF | TRBV28 | - | TRBJ1-4 | -
TGTGCCAGCAGCTTAGGTCCGGGGAACATTCAGTACTTC | CASSLGPGNIQYF | TRBV7-2 | - | TRBJ2-4 | -
TGTGCCAGCAAGACTCTTAGCGGTACCTACAATGAGCAGTTCTTC | CASKTLSGTYNEQFF | TRBV6-4 | - | TRBJ2-1 | -
TGTGCCTGGAGTGTACGTGGGACCCAGTACTTC | CAWSVRGTQYF | TRBV30 | - | TRBJ2-5 | -
TGCGCCAGCAGCTTTGGACAGGTTTCAGATACGCAGTATTTT | CASSFGQVSDTQYF | TRBV5-1 | - | TRBJ2-3 | TRBD1
TGCGCCAGCAGCCAAGGACAGTCTAAGGGGAGCTCCTATAATTCACCCCTCCACTTT | CASSQGQSKGSSYNSPLHF | TRBV4-1 | - | TRBJ1-6 | -
TGTGCCAGCAGAGATAGCGGGAGGGCAGATACGCAGTATTTT | CASRDSGRADTQYF | TRBV6-5 | - | TRBJ2-3 | TRBD2
TGTGCCAGCAGCAAGTCGTCAGGGAGGAGGGAACCCTACGAGCAGTACTTC | CASSKSSGRREPYEQYF | TRBV21-1 | - | TRBJ2-7 | -
TGTGCCAGCAGTTACACTAGCGGGAGTACCTACAATGAGCAGTTCTTC | CASSYTSGSTYNEQFF | TRBV27 | - | TRBJ2-1 | TRBD2
TGTGCCTGGAGCCCCCGCCCCCTGGAGGGCTACACCTTC | CAWSPRPLEGYTF | TRBV30 | - | TRBJ1-2 | -
TGTGCCAGCAGCGGGACAGGGATCTACAATGAGCAGTTCTTC | CASSGTGIYNEQFF | TRBV28 | - | TRBJ2-1 | TRBD1
TGTGCCAGCAGCTTCCCCACCTCTATTCAGTACTTC | CASSFPTSIQYF | TRBV5-4 | - | TRBJ2-4 | -